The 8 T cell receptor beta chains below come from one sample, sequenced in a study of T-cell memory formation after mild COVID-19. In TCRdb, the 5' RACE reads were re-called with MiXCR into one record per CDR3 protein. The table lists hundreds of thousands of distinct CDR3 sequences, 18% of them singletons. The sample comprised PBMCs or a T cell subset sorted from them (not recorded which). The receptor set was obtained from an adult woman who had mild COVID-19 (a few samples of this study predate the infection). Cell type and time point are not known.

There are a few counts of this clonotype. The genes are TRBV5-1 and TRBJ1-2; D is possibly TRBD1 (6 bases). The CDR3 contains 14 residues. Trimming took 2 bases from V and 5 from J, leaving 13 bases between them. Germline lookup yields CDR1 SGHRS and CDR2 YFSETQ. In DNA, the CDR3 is TGCGCCAGCAGCTTAGACCTAACAGGGTATGGCTACACCTTC. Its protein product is CASSLDLTGYGYTF.

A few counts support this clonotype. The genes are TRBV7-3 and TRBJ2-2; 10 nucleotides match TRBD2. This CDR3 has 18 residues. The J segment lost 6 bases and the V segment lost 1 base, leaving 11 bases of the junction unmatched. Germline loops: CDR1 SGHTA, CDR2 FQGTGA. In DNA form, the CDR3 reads TGTGCCAGCAGCTTAAATGCCCTAAGCGGGGGGGCCGCCGGGGAGCTGTTTTTT. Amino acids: CASSLNALSGGAAGELFF.

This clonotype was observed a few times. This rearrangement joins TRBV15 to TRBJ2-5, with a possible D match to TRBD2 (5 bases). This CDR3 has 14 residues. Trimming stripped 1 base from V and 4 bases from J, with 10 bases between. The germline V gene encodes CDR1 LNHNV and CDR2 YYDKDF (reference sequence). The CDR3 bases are TGTGCCACCAGCAGAGTGGTAGGAGGAGAGACCCAGTACTTC. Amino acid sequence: CATSRVVGGETQYF. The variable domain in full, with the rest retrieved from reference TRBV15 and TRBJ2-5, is DAMVIQNPRYQVTQFGKPVTLSCSQTLNHNVMYWYQQKSSQAPKLLFHYYDKDFNNEADTPDNFQSRRPNTSFCFLDIRSPGLGDTAMYLCATSRVVGGETQYFGPGTRLLVL.

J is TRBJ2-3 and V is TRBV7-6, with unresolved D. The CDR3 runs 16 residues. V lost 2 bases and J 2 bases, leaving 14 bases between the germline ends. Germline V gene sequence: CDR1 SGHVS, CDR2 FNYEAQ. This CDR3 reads CASSLIGQSTTDTQYF. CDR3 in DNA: TGTGCCAGCAGCTTAATTGGGCAGAGTACCACAGATACGCAGTATTTT.

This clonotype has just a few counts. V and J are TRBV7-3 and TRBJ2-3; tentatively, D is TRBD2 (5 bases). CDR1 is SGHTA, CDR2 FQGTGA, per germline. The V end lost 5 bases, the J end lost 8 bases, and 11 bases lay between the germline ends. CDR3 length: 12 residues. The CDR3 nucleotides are TGTGCCAGCAGCGTCCCTGCGGGTACGCAGTATTTT. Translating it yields CASSVPAGTQYF.

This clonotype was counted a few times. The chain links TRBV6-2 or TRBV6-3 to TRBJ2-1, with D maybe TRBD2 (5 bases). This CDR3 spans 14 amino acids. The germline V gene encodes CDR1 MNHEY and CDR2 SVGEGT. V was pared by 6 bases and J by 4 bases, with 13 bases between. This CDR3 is CASSRSKRYNEQFF. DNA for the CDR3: TGTGCCAGCAGCCGATCCAAGCGGTACAATGAGCAGTTCTTC.

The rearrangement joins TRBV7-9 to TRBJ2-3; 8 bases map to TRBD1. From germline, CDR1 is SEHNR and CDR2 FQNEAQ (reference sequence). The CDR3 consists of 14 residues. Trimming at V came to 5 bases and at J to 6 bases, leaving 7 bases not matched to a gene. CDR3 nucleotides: TGTGCCAGCAGCGATACAGGGGGATACGATACGCAGTATTTT. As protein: CASSDTGGYDTQYF.

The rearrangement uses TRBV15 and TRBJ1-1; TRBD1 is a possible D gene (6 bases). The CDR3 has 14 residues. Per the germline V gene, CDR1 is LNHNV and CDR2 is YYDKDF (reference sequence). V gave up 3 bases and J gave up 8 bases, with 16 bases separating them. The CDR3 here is CATSSDTGLIEAFF. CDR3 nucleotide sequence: TGTGCCACCAGCAGCGATACAGGGCTAATCGAAGCTTTCTTT.